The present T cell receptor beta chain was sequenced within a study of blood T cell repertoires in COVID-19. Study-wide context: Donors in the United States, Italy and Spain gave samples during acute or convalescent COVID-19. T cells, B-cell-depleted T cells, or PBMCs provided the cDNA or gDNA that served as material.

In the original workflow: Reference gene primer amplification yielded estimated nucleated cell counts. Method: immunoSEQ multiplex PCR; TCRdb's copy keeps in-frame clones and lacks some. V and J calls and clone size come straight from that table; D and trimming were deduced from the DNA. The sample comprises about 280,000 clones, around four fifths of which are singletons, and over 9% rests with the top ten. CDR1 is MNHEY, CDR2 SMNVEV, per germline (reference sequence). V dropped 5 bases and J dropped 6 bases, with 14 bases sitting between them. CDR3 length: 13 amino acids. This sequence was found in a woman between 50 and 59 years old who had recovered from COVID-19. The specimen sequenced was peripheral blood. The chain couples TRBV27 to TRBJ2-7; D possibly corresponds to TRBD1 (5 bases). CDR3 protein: CASSLNSRGEQYF. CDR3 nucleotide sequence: TGTGCCAGCAGTCTCAACTCTAGGGGCGAGCAGTACTTC.